This TCR beta chain was captured by sequencing in a study of long-term antiretroviral therapy in people with HIV. Assay version v3.0 of immunoSEQ was used, and it was run at survey level. Data came from immunoSEQ multiplex PCR; TCRdb stores just in-frame clones and leaves some out. The data show approximately 18,000 clones, roughly nine tenths seen once. This CDR3 spans 15 amino acids. Trimming stripped 0 bases from V and 1 base from J, with 10 bases between. Looked up from germline, CDR1 is SGHTA and CDR2 is FQGNSA. The J gene is TRBJ2-7, the V gene TRBV7-2; tentatively, D is TRBD1 (6 bases). The sequenced sample was unsorted PBMCs, obtained 0.6 years after starting antiretroviral therapy. This TCR derives from a woman in her forties with HIV. The CDR3 nucleotides are TGTGCCAGCAGCTTAGCGTCGGACAGTTCCTACGAGCAGTACTTC. Protein product: CASSLASDSSYEQYF.